A selection of T cell receptor beta chains follows, all from one sample in a study of blood T cells in healthy people across ages. A single record per CDR3 protein comes from TCRdb applying MiXCR to the 5' RACE reads. The table records roughly 1.6 million distinct CDR3 sequences, 34% of them present only once. Sequences were obtained from blood. The receptors come from a woman aged 25 to 39 in good health. Both conserved end residues are part of each CDR3. Each record gives: clone size, D gene, J gene, V gene, CDR3 protein, CDR3 DNA. The D gene is left open where the match is weak. Some rows mark clone size as missing; the rest say once, few, many or name a class of expanded clone.

few	TRBD2	TRBJ2-7	TRBV3-1	CASKGTSGSYEQYF	TGTGCCAGCAAGGGGACTAGCGGGAGCTACGAGCAGTACTTC
-	TRBD2	TRBJ2-7	TRBV7-2	CASSLSAGNSYEQYF	TGTGCCAGCAGCTTATCAGCGGGAAACTCCTACGAGCAGTACTTC
many	-	TRBJ1-1	TRBV12-3/TRBV12-4	CASRQNGLYAEAFF	TGTGCCAGCAGACAGAACGGGCTCTACGCTGAAGCTTTCTTT
few	-	TRBJ1-6	TRBV5-1	CASSFLGSGRSPLHF	TGCGCCAGCAGCTTCCTGGGGTCCGGTCGATCACCCCTCCACTTT
-	TRBD2	TRBJ2-3	TRBV6-5	CASKSSSLAGRSTDTQYF	TGTGCCAGCAAATCCTCGAGCTTAGCGGGGCGTAGCACAGATACGCAGTATTTT
-	TRBD2	TRBJ2-3	TRBV6-2/TRBV6-3	CASKEIAGIDTQYF	TGTGCCAGCAAGGAGATAGCGGGAATAGATACGCAGTATTTT
few	-	TRBJ2-1	TRBV7-3	CASSPAQGEYNEQFF	TGTGCCAGCAGCCCAGCACAGGGAGAATACAATGAGCAGTTCTTC
-	-	TRBJ2-5	TRBV20-1	CSEQLGRQETQYF	TGCAGCGAGCAATTGGGTCGGCAAGAGACCCAGTACTTC
-	TRBD1	TRBJ2-5	TRBV7-9	CASSFGGQGDEETQYF	TGTGCCAGCAGCTTCGGGGGACAGGGGGATGAAGAGACCCAGTACTTC
-	TRBD2	TRBJ2-1	TRBV20-1	CSAMPGLAGGPTYNEQFF	TGCAGTGCTATGCCGGGACTAGCGGGGGGACCGACCTACAATGAGCAGTTCTTC
many	-	TRBJ1-6	TRBV29-1	CSVAPSSYNSPLHF	TGCAGCGTTGCTCCCAGCTCCTATAATTCACCCCTCCACTTT
-	TRBD1	TRBJ1-4	TRBV7-2	CASSPQGGQNEKLFF	TGTGCCAGCAGCCCCCAGGGGGGGCAGAATGAAAAACTGTTTTTT
few	TRBD1	TRBJ1-2	TRBV20-1	CSAAGQGQANYGYTF	TGCAGTGCAGCAGGACAGGGGCAAGCTAACTATGGCTACACCTTC
few	TRBD1	TRBJ1-1	TRBV6-6	CASSFGQGWAGTEAFF	TGTGCCAGCAGTTTCGGACAGGGGTGGGCAGGGACTGAAGCTTTCTTT
many	-	TRBJ2-5	TRBV3-1	CASRSEGTQYF	TGTGCCAGCAGGTCGGAGGGCACCCAGTACTTC
few	-	TRBJ2-7	TRBV5-1	CASSREAAVYEQYF	TGCGCCAGCAGCCGAGAGGCGGCAGTTTACGAGCAGTACTTC
few	TRBD1	TRBJ2-1	TRBV5-1	CASSLRTGLGNEQFF	TGCGCCAGCAGCTTGAGGACAGGCCTGGGGAATGAGCAGTTCTTC
-	TRBD1	TRBJ1-2	TRBV6-6	CATYRDRDYGYTF	TGTGCCACCTACCGGGACAGGGACTATGGCTACACCTTC